This TCR beta chain is from a study of CD8 T cells in ankylosing spondylitis. Study results and caveats: Apparently characteristic of ankylosing spondylitis blood was a TCR beta motif (about eight highly homologous variants).

This clonotype was picked up many times. Antigen unknown. MiXCR, applied by TCRdb to the 5' RACE reads, yields one record per CDR3 protein. The sample contains about 240,000 distinct CDR3 sequences, 8% to 9.5% of which appear only once. The CDR3 is made up of 15 amino acids. Germline lookup yields CDR1 LGHDT and CDR2 YNNKEL (reference sequence). Trimming took 1 base from V and 7 from J, leaving 16 bases between them. Sequences were obtained from blood, either unsorted or a sorted T cell fraction (not recorded which). This TCR derives from a male donor with ankylosing spondylitis or in good health (not recorded which). The chain uses TRBV3-1 and TRBJ1-2; tentative D call: TRBD1 (6 bases). In DNA form, the CDR3 reads TGTGCCAGCAGCCAAGGGGCCCAGGGCAGGGGTGGCTACACCTTC. The encoded protein is CASSQGAQGRGGYTF.